The 27 T cell receptor beta chains presented below share a single source sample, sequenced in a study of blood T cell repertoires in COVID-19. Sequenced by immunoSEQ multiplex PCR; TCRdb stores in-frame clones only, minus some. The table records 140,000 to 150,000 clones, 75% to 90% of them present only once. Input material: PBMCs or T cells enriched from blood (not recorded which). All receptors derive from a man aged 50-60 years who had recovered from COVID-19.

The chain uses TRBV15 and TRBJ1-4; no reliable D call. The CDR3 sequence is 13 residues long. Germline V gene sequence: CDR1 LNHNV, CDR2 YYDKDF (reference sequence). Trimming took off 5 bases at V and 3 bases at J, with 7 bases between the two ends. Here the CDR3 reads CATSRVPNEKLFF. Written as DNA, the CDR3 is TGTGCCACCAGCCGGGTCCCTAATGAAAAACTGTTTTTT.

The sample holds a few counts of this clone. The chain employs TRBV2 and TRBJ1-1; 9 bases are a match to TRBD1. CDR3 size: 13 residues. V lost 10 bases and J lost 10; bases outside the gene matches: 13. Germline loops: CDR1 SNHLY, CDR2 FYNNEI. DNA of the CDR3: TGTGCCAAGAGAGTCACAGGGGGCGAGTTAGCTTTCTTT. Amino acid sequence: CAKRVTGGELAFF.

The rearrangement uses TRBV30 and TRBJ1-5; D is uncertain. Germline assignment: CDR1 GTSNPN and CDR2 SVGIG (reference sequence). Trimming stripped 0 bases from V and 0 bases from J, with 3 bases between. There are 13 residues in the CDR3. The CDR3 is CAWSVLSNQPQHF. CDR3 in DNA: TGTGCCTGGAGTGTTCTTAGCAATCAGCCCCAGCATTTT.

V and J are TRBV27 and TRBJ2-7, with 9 bases matching TRBD1. The V gene end was trimmed by 4 bases and the J gene end by 3 bases; junction bases not matched to a gene: 7. Germline V gives CDR1 MNHEY, CDR2 SMNVEV (reference sequence). The CDR3 is 15 residues long. The CDR3 DNA sequence: TGTGCCAGCAGTTATAAACCGGGACAGGGCTACGAGCAGTACTTC. Protein sequence: CASSYKPGQGYEQYF.

The chain employs TRBV9 and TRBJ1-1; TRBD1 aligns across 8 bases. The CDR3 is made up of 18 amino acids. Germline trimming cut 0 bases from V and 1 base from J; bases unmatched to any gene: 11. Germline V lookup: CDR1 SGDLS, CDR2 YYNGEE. CDR3 sequence: CASSVVGMGTGPNTEAFF. CDR3 sequence (DNA): TGTGCCAGCAGCGTAGTTGGTATGGGGACAGGACCGAACACTGAAGCTTTCTTT.

This chain links TRBV15 with TRBJ1-5; 9 bases are a match to TRBD1. V dropped 5 bases and J dropped 4; count of bases not matched to a gene: 9. Germline CDR1 reads LNHNV; CDR2 reads YYDKDF (reference sequence). This CDR3 contains 16 residues. CDR3 DNA sequence: TGTGCCACCAGCGCCCTGTGGACAGGGGCAAATCAGCCCCAGCATTTT. Protein sequence: CATSALWTGANQPQHF.

The rearrangement joins TRBV19 to TRBJ1-1, with unresolved D. Between the trimmed V and J ends, which lost 8 bases and 4 bases, there was a span of 11 bases. The CDR3 is 12 residues long. CDR1 and CDR2 from the germline V gene are LNHDA and SQIVND (reference sequence). The CDR3 region has the DNA TGTGCCAGTTCAACGGGAGCCACTGAAGCTTTCTTT. It encodes CASSTGATEAFF.

This sequence joins TRBV11-2 and TRBJ1-2, with D perhaps TRBD1 (5 bases). With 5 bases removed from V and 6 bases from J, the gap between germline ends came to 13 bases. There are 13 residues in the CDR3. The germline CDR1 and CDR2 sequences are SGHAT and FQNNGV. The DNA for the CDR3 is TGTGCCAGCAGCCCAACAGACAGTCATGGCTACACCTTC. Protein product: CASSPTDSHGYTF.

The genes are TRBV5-4 and TRBJ1-1; a weak D match, TRBD1 (5 bases). This CDR3 contains 15 residues. Trimming pared 0 bases from V and 0 bases from J, leaving 9 bases between. The V gene's germline CDR1 is SGHNT and CDR2 YYREEE (reference sequence). CDR3 amino acids: CASSLATGVNTEAFF. The CDR3 bases are TGTGCCAGCAGCTTGGCTACAGGAGTGAACACTGAAGCTTTCTTT.

The gene calls are TRBV28 and TRBJ2-1, with TRBD2 matching 10 bases. Germline-derived CDR1 and CDR2 are MDHEN and SYDVKM. The V gene end was trimmed by 8 bases and the J gene end by 8 bases; junction bases not matched to a gene: 9. CDR3 size: 14 residues. The CDR3 region has the DNA TGTGCCAGCGTCGCTAGCGGGGGATCTTATGAGCAGTTCTTC. This translates into CASVASGGSYEQFF.

The chain joins TRBV11-2 to TRBJ2-1; 9 nucleotides line up with TRBD1. Trimming cost V 2 bases and J 7 bases; bases outside gene matches: 12. The CDR3 is 17 amino acids. Germline lookup yields CDR1 SGHAT and CDR2 FQNNGV. CDR3 region: CASSLIEGTGSINEQFF. In nucleotides, the CDR3 is TGTGCCAGCAGCTTAATAGAGGGGACAGGGTCTATTAATGAGCAGTTCTTC.

The chain couples TRBV11-2 to TRBJ1-1, with 8 positions matching TRBD1. Germline CDR1 SGHAT, CDR2 FQNNGV. The CDR3 runs 15 residues. Losses at the gene ends were 5 bases for V and 4 bases for J; bases not matched to a gene: 9. The CDR3 DNA sequence: TGTGCCAGCAGCGGGCCACAGGGGGTAAGCACTGAAGCTTTCTTT. Amino acids: CASSGPQGVSTEAFF.

This chain connects TRBV28 to TRBJ2-1; D gene ambiguous. The ends were cut back, 2 bases at V and 7 bases at J, with 9 bases in the middle. Germline CDR1 is MDHEN and CDR2 is SYDVKM. CDR3 length: 13 amino acids. CDR3 sequence: CASSLQYMNEQFF. CDR3 DNA sequence: TGTGCCAGCAGTTTACAGTACATGAATGAGCAGTTCTTC.

This chain links TRBV3-1 (or the pseudogene TRBV3-2) with TRBJ2-5; TRBD1 matches at 8 bases. CDR1 LGHDT and CDR2 YNNKEL come from the germline V gene (reference sequence). The CDR3 length is 16 residues. The trim removed 0 bases at V and 5 bases at J, leaving 8 bases unmatched. DNA of the CDR3: TGTGCCAGCAGCCAAGATCAGACAGGGGAGCGCGAGACCCAGTACTTC. This encodes CASSQDQTGERETQYF.

V gene TRBV13 combines with J gene TRBJ1-4, with D perhaps matching TRBD1 (6 bases). The CDR3 is 16 amino acids. CDR1 PRHDT and CDR2 FYEKMQ come from the germline V gene (reference sequence). The germline V and J ends were trimmed by 0 bases and 3 bases, with 11 bases remaining between them. CDR3 in amino acids: CASSLGRGRANEKLFF. The CDR3 DNA follows: TGTGCCAGCAGCTTAGGCAGGGGTCGGGCTAATGAAAAACTGTTTTTT.

The rearrangement links TRBV28 to TRBJ2-7, with 8 positions matching TRBD1. In germline, CDR1 is MDHEN, CDR2 SYDVKM. The CDR3 covers 15 residues. V dropped 6 bases and J dropped 3; count of bases not matched to a gene: 10. This CDR3 is CASRGQGSVNYEQYF. The CDR3 coding sequence is TGTGCCAGCAGAGGACAGGGTTCGGTGAACTACGAGCAGTACTTC.

Only a few counts were recorded for this clone. J is TRBJ2-1 and V is TRBV15; D may be TRBD2 (6 bases). The CDR3 has 14 amino acids. Germline assignment: CDR1 LNHNV and CDR2 YYDKDF (reference sequence). V gave up 1 base and J gave up 9 bases, with 13 bases separating them. CDR3 in DNA: TGTGCCACCAGCAGAGGGCTAGCGCCAAGTGAGCAGTTCTTC. This sequence encodes CATSRGLAPSEQFF.

The chain recombines TRBV28 with TRBJ1-2; TRBD1 might be the D (6 bases). Trimming took 6 bases from V and 7 from J, leaving 15 bases between them. The germline gives CDR1 MDHEN, CDR2 SYDVKM. This CDR3 contains 13 residues. The CDR3 sequence: CASRGGGASGYTF. The CDR3 DNA reads as TGTGCCAGCAGGGGAGGGGGGGCGAGTGGCTACACCTTC.

The rearrangement uses TRBV7-3 and TRBJ2-5, with a possible D match to TRBD1 (6 bases). With 1 base removed from V and 2 bases from J, the gap between germline ends came to 11 bases. The CDR3 contains 15 residues. Germline V gene lookup returns CDR1 SGHTA and CDR2 FQGTGA. The CDR3 DNA is TGTGCCAGCAGCTTAATTGGAGGACAGCAAGAGACCCAGTACTTC. Amino acid sequence: CASSLIGGQQETQYF.

The gene calls are TRBV7-2 and TRBJ1-2; TRBD1 matches 7 bases. The CDR3 loop spans 14 amino acids. With V trimmed by 3 bases and J by 8 bases, 9 bases remained unmatched. The germline gives CDR1 SGHTA, CDR2 FQGNSA. Here the CDR3 reads CASSFDRAKGGYTF. CDR3 in DNA: TGTGCCAGCAGCTTTGACAGGGCCAAAGGGGGCTACACCTTC.

This chain joins TRBV7-3 and TRBJ2-1; D is possibly TRBD1 (6 bases). This CDR3 is built from 14 residues. In germline, CDR1 is SGHTA, CDR2 FQGTGA. The V end lost 5 bases, the J end lost 4 bases, and 12 bases lay between the germline ends. Written as DNA, the CDR3 is TGTGCCAGCAGCGCGCTAACAGGGTACAATGAGCAGTTCTTC. Its protein is CASSALTGYNEQFF.

The chain uses TRBV7-2 and TRBJ2-7; D is undetermined. Trimming removed 3 bases from V and 2 bases from J, with 8 bases in between. Germline CDR1 is SGHTA and CDR2 is FQGNSA. The CDR3 extends over 13 amino acids. DNA of the CDR3: TGTGCCAGCAGCTTTGGTGAGACCTACGAGCAGTACTTC. This encodes CASSFGETYEQYF.

This chain links TRBV5-5 with TRBJ1-2, with 11 bases lining up with TRBD1. The germline V gene has CDR1 SGHKS and CDR2 YYEKEE (reference sequence). Trimming cost V 4 bases and J 4 bases; bases outside gene matches: 9. The CDR3 covers 16 residues. CDR3 amino acids: CASSLWTGGDGYGYTF. The CDR3 bases are TGTGCCAGCAGCCTATGGACAGGGGGCGATGGCTATGGCTACACCTTC.

The chain carries TRBV5-1 and TRBJ1-2; 11 bases agree with TRBD1. The germline V gene has CDR1 SGHRS and CDR2 YFSETQ. With 4 bases clipped from V and 7 bases from J, the junction kept 9 bases outside the gene matches. The CDR3 is 15 amino acids. CDR3 region: CASSPAGQGVAGYTF. CDR3 coding DNA: TGCGCCAGCAGCCCGGCGGGACAGGGGGTTGCTGGCTACACCTTC.

The chain links TRBV7-2 to TRBJ1-1; D remains unclear. CDR3 length: 13 amino acids. The V end was cut by 2 bases, the J end by 8 bases, with 12 bases between. Per the germline V gene, CDR1 is SGHTA and CDR2 is FQGNSA. CDR3 amino acids: CASSLTARWEAFF. The CDR3 DNA sequence: TGTGCCAGCAGCTTAACGGCCAGGTGGGAAGCTTTCTTT.

The rearrangement links TRBV28 to TRBJ2-7; 14 positions match TRBD2. With V trimmed by 4 bases and J by 3 bases, 8 bases remained unmatched. The germline V gene encodes CDR1 MDHEN and CDR2 SYDVKM. The CDR3 totals 17 residues. CDR3 bases: TGTGCCAGCAGTTCCATCGGACTAGCGGGAGGAAACTACGAGCAGTACTTC. Amino acids: CASSSIGLAGGNYEQYF.

The chain is built from TRBV18 and TRBJ2-1; 9 bases are shared with TRBD2. CDR1 is KGHSH and CDR2 is LQKENI in the germline V gene. J gave up 5 bases and V 2 bases, and 7 bases lay outside the gene matches. This CDR3 has 16 amino acids. CDR3 nucleotide sequence: TGTGCCAGCTCACCAAGGACTAGCGCCCTTCACAATGAGCAGTTCTTC. Protein: CASSPRTSALHNEQFF.